This TCR beta chain stems from a study of vaccination effects on CD4 cells after COVID-19. Data came from immunoSEQ multiplex PCR; TCRdb stores just in-frame clones and leaves some out. The data contain 30,000 to 40,000 clones, around 78% of them singletons. Peptide-pool stimulation followed by sequencing identified expanded antigen-specific CD4+ clonotypes in the ViraFEST assay. Culture lasted about 10 days before CD4+ T cell isolation. Nucleocapsid antibodies stayed negative before and after vaccination, showing no earlier SARS-CoV-2 infection. Replacing half the medium with IL-2 medium was done on days 3 and 7. In regard to this clone: Its specificity is unknown. Within the sample, other DNA sequences also encode this same CDR3.

Overall study results and limits: Whether induced by infection or by vaccine, clones showed marked clonal contraction late after vaccination.

The starting material was CD4+ T cells from PBMCs cultured with HCoV-OC43 spike peptides, obtained before COVID-19 vaccination. As for subset: HCoV-OC43 spike overlapping peptide pool stimulation. This receptor was identified in a human donor who received a COVID-19 vaccine.

The CDR3: CASSLDHSSYNEQFF. The CDR3 nucleotides are TGCGCCAGCAGCTTGGACCACAGCTCCTACAATGAGCAGTTCTTC. This chain uses TRBV5-1 with TRBJ2-1, with no clear D. V dropped 0 bases and J dropped 0 bases, with 7 bases sitting between them. The CDR3 has 15 amino acids. Germline V lookup: CDR1 SGHRS, CDR2 YFSETQ.